This T cell receptor beta chain came from a study of cytomegalovirus exposure and HLA in healthy donors. Study in general: Assignment to the Caucasian-associated ancestry cluster applied to around four fifths of the approximately 400 genotyped donors.

Vbeta (60) and Jbeta (13) primers were used in the PCR. As originally analysed: The count from a later analysis was about 80 million unique TCR beta chains, around 10 million of them shared. Method: immunoSEQ multiplex PCR; TCRdb's copy keeps in-frame clones and lacks some. Clone size and V and J calls were adopted from that table, with D and trimming inferred from the DNA. The table has some 160,000 clones, around 10% seen once; the top ten hold about 1.7%. Study results and limitations: The number of N-insertions in an Asian-associated ancestry cluster was reportedly below the 666-donor mean in a later analysis. Investigators reported fewer than 200 TCR beta chains as tied to cytomegalovirus.

This CDR3 region has 12 residues. Trimming pared 5 bases from V and 8 bases from J, leaving 12 bases between. Per germline, CDR1 MNHEY and CDR2 SVGAGI. This clone has just a few counts. Antigen: not known. Sequencing input: PBMCs. The chain recombines TRBV6-5 with TRBJ1-2; D is unclear. This clonotype was sampled from a male donor in good health and CMV-seronegative. This chain's CDR3 is CASSRLSGGYTF. Written as DNA, the CDR3 is TGTGCCAGCAGTCGCCTAAGCGGGGGCTACACCTTC.